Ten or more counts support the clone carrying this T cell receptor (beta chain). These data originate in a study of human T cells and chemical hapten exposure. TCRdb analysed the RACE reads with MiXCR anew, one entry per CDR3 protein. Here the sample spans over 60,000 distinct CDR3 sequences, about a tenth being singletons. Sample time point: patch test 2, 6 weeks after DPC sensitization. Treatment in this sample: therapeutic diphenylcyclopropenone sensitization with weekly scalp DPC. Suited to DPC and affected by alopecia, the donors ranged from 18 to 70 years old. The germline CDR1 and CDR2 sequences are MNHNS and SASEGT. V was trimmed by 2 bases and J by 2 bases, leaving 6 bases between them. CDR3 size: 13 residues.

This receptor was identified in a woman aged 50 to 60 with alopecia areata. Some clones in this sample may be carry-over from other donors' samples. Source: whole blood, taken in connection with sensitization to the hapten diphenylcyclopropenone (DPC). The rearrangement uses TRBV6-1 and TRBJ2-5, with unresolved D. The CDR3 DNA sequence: TGTGCCAGCAGTGAATGGGGACAAGAGACCCAGTACTTC. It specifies CASSEWGQETQYF.